The rows below give T cell receptor beta chains drawn from one sample of a study of T cell responses to AZD1222 COVID-19 vaccine. This table comes from immunoSEQ multiplex PCR, and its TCRdb copy is limited to in-frame clones, with some not included. The repertoire consists of roughly 150,000 clones, with roughly nine tenths occurring once and the leading ten covering 1% to 1.5%. The source was peripheral blood, collected 28 days after the second AZD1222 dose. These receptors were collected from an adult who received the AZD1222 COVID-19 vaccine. The CDR3 runs from the conserved cysteine through the conserved F or W. D genes are given only for firm matches. Rows may omit the clone size; those that give it use once, few, many or a size class.

TGCGCCAGCAGCGGACGTCACTACAATGAGCAGTTCTTC CASSGRHYNEQFF - TRBJ2-1 TRBV10-1 few
TGTGCCAGCTCACAACCCCGCGGCAATGAGCAGTTCTTC CASSQPRGNEQFF - TRBJ2-1 TRBV18 once
TGTGCCAGCAGTGTCAACCGAAGGAACACCGGGGAGCTGTTTTTT CASSVNRRNTGELFF - TRBJ2-2 TRBV2 -
TGTGCCAGCAGCTCCCTAGGGGCGGCGAGCACCTACAATGAGCAGTTCTTC CASSSLGAASTYNEQFF - TRBJ2-1 TRBV5-4 few
TGTGCCAGCAGCCGAACAGTCCCCCTTTACAATGAGCAGTTCTTC CASSRTVPLYNEQFF - TRBJ2-1 TRBV6-5 -
TGTGCCAGCAGCCGGGCTTCGGAGGTCAATCAGCCCCAGCATTTT CASSRASEVNQPQHF - TRBJ1-5 TRBV4-2 -
TGTGCCAGCAGTGACTCGTGGGGAGAGACCGGGGAGCTGTTTTTT CASSDSWGETGELFF - TRBJ2-2 TRBV6-4 -
TGTGCCAGCAGTCCTGGGACCGACTCTGGAAACACCATATATTTT CASSPGTDSGNTIYF - TRBJ1-3 TRBV28 -
TGCGCCAGCAGTGAGGGAGGATTTAGCAATCAGCCCCAGCATTTT CASSEGGFSNQPQHF - TRBJ1-5 TRBV10-2 -
TGTGCCTCGCTGGGGCCCCCCACCATATATTTT CASLGPPTIYF - TRBJ1-3 TRBV19 -
TGTGCCAGCAGGGGGGTTGCAGATACGCAGTATTTT CASRGVADTQYF - TRBJ2-3 TRBV12-3/TRBV12-4 once
TGTGCCAGCAGTTCACCAGGGATTGTACCCGGGGAGCTGTTTTTT CASSSPGIVPGELFF - TRBJ2-2 TRBV28 -
TGTGCCAGCAGCGTAGGGCCGGGACAGGATCTTCTTCGATCTGAAAAACTGTTTTTT CASSVGPGQDLLRSEKLFF TRBD1 TRBJ1-4 TRBV9 -
TGCGCCAGCAGCCAGGACGGCAGCAATCAGCCCCAGCATTTT CASSQDGSNQPQHF - TRBJ1-5 TRBV5-1 once
TGTGCCAGCAGCTTAGTTAGTGCGAACACCGGGGAGCTGTTTTTT CASSLVSANTGELFF - TRBJ2-2 TRBV7-9 -
TGTGCCAGCAGCTTAGTATGGACAGCAAAAGAGACCCAGTACTTC CASSLVWTAKETQYF - TRBJ2-5 TRBV7-2 -
TGTGCCAGCAGCTCCCTGGACAACTCTGGAAACACCATATATTTT CASSSLDNSGNTIYF - TRBJ1-3 TRBV5-5 -
TGTGCCAGCAGCCGTCGTGATTTTTTAACTGGAAACACCATATATTTT CASSRRDFLTGNTIYF - TRBJ1-3 TRBV13 -
TGTGCCAGCAGTCCCCACGCGGGGGGACTTCAAGAGACCCAGTACTTC CASSPHAGGLQETQYF TRBD2 TRBJ2-5 TRBV27 -
TGTGCCAGCAGCCAAGACTGTGCGAACACTGAAGCTTTCTTT CASSQDCANTEAFF - TRBJ1-1 TRBV3-1/TRBV3-2 -
TGTGCCAGCAGCCATAGCGGGACCGGGGAGCTGTTTTTT CASSHSGTGELFF TRBD2 TRBJ2-2 TRBV25-1 few
TGCGCCAGCAGCTCCGGGGACAGGGGCCAAGAGACCCAGTACTTC CASSSGDRGQETQYF TRBD1 TRBJ2-5 TRBV5-1 once
TGTGCCAGCAGCTTTTCTGGTTCCTACGAGCAGTACTTC CASSFSGSYEQYF - TRBJ2-7 TRBV5-6 -
TGTGCCAGCTCACCACTTGAGCGGGAGTTCGTCTCCTACAATGAGCAGTTCTTC CASSPLEREFVSYNEQFF TRBD2 TRBJ2-1 TRBV18 -
TGTGCCAGCAGTGACGATGTCGAAAAACTGTTTTTT CASSDDVEKLFF - TRBJ1-4 TRBV12-3/TRBV12-4 -
TGTGCCAGCTCGACCGGGACTAGCTATACGCAGTATTTT CASSTGTSYTQYF TRBD2 TRBJ2-3 TRBV18 -
TGCGCCAGCAGCCAAGCCGAGGACAGGACTGTTGACACCTTC CASSQAEDRTVDTF TRBD1 TRBJ1-2 TRBV4-1 -
TGTGCCAGCAGCTTGCAGGGTGCTGAAGCTTTCTTT CASSLQGAEAFF - TRBJ1-1 TRBV11-3 -
TGTGCCAGCAGCTTAGTGGGGCGCGAGCAGTACTTC CASSLVGREQYF - TRBJ2-7 TRBV13 -
TGTGCCACCAGCAGAGGACACGGGATCGAGACTGAAGCTTTCTTT CATSRGHGIETEAFF - TRBJ1-1 TRBV15 -
TGTGCCAGCAGCCCCGGGGGCTTGAATTCACCCCTCCACTTT CASSPGGLNSPLHF - TRBJ1-6 TRBV7-7 -
TGCGCCAGCAGCTTCGGCGACAGGTCCGGGGGAAACACCATATATTTT CASSFGDRSGGNTIYF - TRBJ1-3 TRBV5-1 -
TGCGCCAGCAGCCTGCGCGGGGGCGGAGAGACCCAGTACTTC CASSLRGGGETQYF - TRBJ2-5 TRBV5-1 -
TGCAGCGTTTATCTGGACCAAGAGACCCAGTACTTC CSVYLDQETQYF - TRBJ2-5 TRBV29-1 -
TGTGCCAGCAGCTTAGTTCAAACCGGGGAGCTGTTTTTT CASSLVQTGELFF - TRBJ2-2 TRBV11-3 few
TGTGCCAGTAGCATCACCCTACAGCCGGTGAATGAAAAACTGTTTTTT CASSITLQPVNEKLFF - TRBJ1-4 TRBV19 -
TGTGCCTCCCGACTAGCGGGAGTTGCCAATGAGCAGTTCTTC CASRLAGVANEQFF TRBD2 TRBJ2-1 TRBV10-3 -
TGCGCCAGCAGCGAGTCCCCCCCACAGGGACAAGAGACCCAGTACTTC CASSESPPQGQETQYF - TRBJ2-5 TRBV4-1 -
TGTGCCAGCAGTCCTTGGGGAGAAAGGGACATTCAGTACTTC CASSPWGERDIQYF - TRBJ2-4 TRBV6-5 -
TGTGCCAGCAGCTTGCCTACAGGGGGCCAAGAGACCCAGTACTTC CASSLPTGGQETQYF TRBD1 TRBJ2-5 TRBV5-5 -
TGTGCCAGCCTGAGTTCTCGGTACGAGCAGTACTTC CASLSSRYEQYF - TRBJ2-7 TRBV27 -
TGTGCCAGCAGCTTTGGGGAATTAGGAAACACCATATATTTT CASSFGELGNTIYF - TRBJ1-3 TRBV7-9 -
TGTGCCAGCAGCAGGGGGGATCAGCCCCAGCATTTT CASSRGDQPQHF - TRBJ1-5 TRBV7-9 -
TGTGCCAGCAGCTTACGCGGGGAGCTGTTTTTT CASSLRGELFF - TRBJ2-2 TRBV7-9 -
TGTGCCAGTAGTATAAGGGTACTGGTGGCAACTAATGAAAAACTGTTTTTT CASSIRVLVATNEKLFF - TRBJ1-4 TRBV19 -
TGTGCCAGTAGTATCGAACCGGGCAGGCGGGGAACTGAAGCTTTCTTT CASSIEPGRRGTEAFF - TRBJ1-1 TRBV19 -
TGTGCCAGCAGTTACTCCGAGGGAAATGAAGCTTTCTTT CASSYSEGNEAFF - TRBJ1-1 TRBV6-5 -
TGTGCCAGCAGTTTATCCAGGGATTATGGCTACACCTTC CASSLSRDYGYTF - TRBJ1-2 TRBV28 -
TGTGCCAGCAGCCAAGTGGCCAGGAGGAGCAATGAGCAGTTCTTC CASSQVARRSNEQFF - TRBJ2-1 TRBV3-1/TRBV3-2 -
TGTGCCAGCTCACCAGGGAACGCAGATACGCAGTATTTT CASSPGNADTQYF - TRBJ2-3 TRBV18 few
TGTGCCAGCAAAAGGTCCCTCACAACTAATGAAAAACTGTTTTTT CASKRSLTTNEKLFF - TRBJ1-4 TRBV6-5 few
TGTGCCAGCAGCCCCCGGGTTACGGATACGCAGTATTTT CASSPRVTDTQYF - TRBJ2-3 TRBV3-1/TRBV3-2 -
TGTGCCACGCCGACAGGGAGAGCGACTAATGAAAAACTGTTTTTT CATPTGRATNEKLFF TRBD1 TRBJ1-4 TRBV10-3 few
TGTGCCAGCAGTTATCCTATTATCCCCCCCACCTCCTACGAGCAGTACTTC CASSYPIIPPTSYEQYF - TRBJ2-7 TRBV6-2/TRBV6-3 -
TGTGCCAGCAGCTTACTCGGCCCAAGCTCCTACGAGCAGTACTTC CASSLLGPSSYEQYF - TRBJ2-7 TRBV7-2 -
TGTGCCAGCAGCTCCGGCCCTAGTGGGGAGCAGTACTTC CASSSGPSGEQYF - TRBJ2-7 TRBV7-9 -